The rows below give T cell receptor beta chains drawn from one sample of a study of patients and donors after allogeneic stem cell transplantation. One entry per CDR3 protein, called by TCRdb with MiXCR from the RT-PCR reads. The repertoire holds about a million distinct CDR3 sequences, with roughly 17% as singletons. The sample consisted of blood, either unsorted or a sorted T cell fraction (not recorded which). These receptors originate from a human donor who was either an allogeneic HSCT recipient or a stem cell or donor lymphocyte infusion donor (not recorded which). It is not recorded whose cells these are; they may come from a transplant donor. The CDR3 runs from the conserved cysteine through the conserved F or W. A D gene is named only where the DNA matches it firmly. Where a row states a size, it is once, few, many or the class of an expanded clone; other rows omit it.

CDR3 protein	CDR3 DNA	D gene	V gene	J gene	clone size
CSASVIADTQYF	TGCAGTGCTAGCGTAATAGCGGATACGCAGTATTTT	NA	TRBV20-1	TRBJ2-3	NA
CASSQVATSGSEQYF	TGTGCCAGCAGCCAAGTGGCGACTAGCGGGAGCGAGCAGTACTTC	TRBD2	TRBV3-1	TRBJ2-7	few
CASSQELTGQGALAEAFF	TGCGCCAGCAGCCAAGAATTAACGGGCCAGGGGGCTTTAGCTGAAGCTTTCTTT	TRBD1	TRBV4-3	TRBJ1-1	few
CSVYPSRGESGTGELFF	TGCAGCGTTTACCCATCCCGAGGAGAGTCAGGGACCGGGGAGCTGTTTTTT	NA	TRBV29-1	TRBJ2-2	NA
CASSVLLAGTQYF	TGCGCCAGCAGCGTACTCTTAGCGGGTACGCAGTATTTT	TRBD2	TRBV5-1	TRBJ2-3	few
CATSDPTRGEQYF	TGTGCCACCAGTGACCCTACAAGGGGCGAGCAGTACTTC	NA	TRBV24-1	TRBJ2-7	few
CASSPRGGVPFATDTQYF	TGCGCCAGCAGCCCGAGGGGTGGGGTCCCCTTCGCAACAGATACGCAGTATTTT	NA	TRBV5-1	TRBJ2-3	NA
CASSLGDRPDQPQHF	TGCGCCAGCAGCTTGGGCGACAGGCCTGATCAGCCCCAGCATTTT	NA	TRBV5-1	TRBJ1-5	few
CASSLADQDTQYF	TGTGCCAGCAGCTTAGCGGATCAAGATACGCAGTATTTT	NA	TRBV7-8	TRBJ2-3	few
CASSSNGGGETQYF	TGCGCCAGCAGCTCCAATGGCGGGGGAGAGACCCAGTACTTC	TRBD2	TRBV5-1	TRBJ2-5	NA
CSARAASGGRHEQFF	TGCAGTGCTAGAGCGGCTAGCGGGGGCAGGCATGAGCAGTTCTTC	TRBD2	TRBV20-1	TRBJ2-1	few
CASSPSAHEQFF	TGTGCCAGCAGTCCCTCTGCCCATGAGCAGTTCTTC	NA	TRBV12-3/TRBV12-4	TRBJ2-1	NA
CASSWTGTLSYEQYF	TGTGCCAGCAGTTGGACAGGGACCCTCTCCTACGAGCAGTACTTC	TRBD1	TRBV2	TRBJ2-7	NA
CSAAQGDLSYEQYF	TGCAGTGCTGCCCAGGGGGACCTCTCCTACGAGCAGTACTTC	TRBD1	TRBV20-1	TRBJ2-7	NA